These 29 T cell receptor beta chains came from one sample sequenced in a study of blood T cell repertoires in COVID-19. Some clones are missing from TCRdb's copy, which holds only in-frame ones; the method was immunoSEQ multiplex PCR. The table shows tens of thousands of clones, with around four fifths occurring only once. Sequencing was carried out using peripheral blood. These receptors were taken from a man aged 25 to 40 with COVID-19, enrolled during active disease.

The chain couples TRBV28 to TRBJ1-2; possible D gene TRBD1, 6 bases. CDR3 length: 14 residues. Germline V gene lookup returns CDR1 MDHEN and CDR2 SYDVKM. V lost 2 bases, J lost 5 bases, and 12 bases lay in between. This chain's CDR3 is CASSLPTGTYGYTF. In DNA form, the CDR3 reads TGTGCCAGCAGTTTACCTACAGGGACGTATGGCTACACCTTC.

This rearrangement joins TRBV27 to TRBJ2-2; the D gene is possibly TRBD2 (6 bases). Trimming left V 3 bases short and J 5 bases short, with 13 bases between. The CDR3 sequence is 15 residues long. Germline assignment: CDR1 MNHEY and CDR2 SMNVEV (reference sequence). The CDR3 here is CASSLEGLSTGELFF. CDR3 DNA: TGTGCCAGCAGTTTGGAGGGTCTGTCGACCGGGGAGCTGTTTTTT.

This chain links TRBV28 with TRBJ2-3, with D possibly TRBD1 on 5 matching bases. In germline, CDR1 is MDHEN, CDR2 SYDVKM. V was shortened by 5 bases and J by 0 bases, with 15 bases between the two germline ends. The CDR3 runs 16 residues. The CDR3: CASSETVISSTDTQYF. In DNA form, the CDR3 reads TGTGCCAGCAGTGAGACAGTGATATCTAGCACAGATACGCAGTATTTT.

J is TRBJ2-2 and V is TRBV9, with 10 bases identical to TRBD2. The CDR3 runs to 16 residues. Germline V gene sequence: CDR1 SGDLS, CDR2 YYNGEE. After removal of 5 bases from V and 6 bases from J, the junction contained 10 bases not matched to a gene. The DNA for the CDR3 is TGTGCCAGCAGTCCAAAAGCGGGAGGGGTCTCCGGGGAGCTGTTTTTT. Its translation is CASSPKAGGVSGELFF. The full variable domain, rest sourced from reference TRBV9 and TRBJ2-2, is DSGVTQTPKHLITATGQRVTLRCSPRSGDLSVYWYQQSLDQGLQFLIQYYNGEERAKGNILERFSAQQFPDLHSELNLSSLELGDSALYFCASSPKAGGVSGELFFGEGSRLTVL.

The CDR3 DNA is TGTGCCAGCAGCCCAGGAGGGACAGATGGTGACGAGCAGTACTTC. This sequence encodes CASSPGGTDGDEQYF. This chain links TRBV11-3 with TRBJ2-7; D is perhaps TRBD1 (7 bases). Germline values: CDR1 SGHNT, CDR2 YENEEA. The CDR3 runs to 15 residues. V was shortened by 5 bases and J by 5 bases, with 19 bases between the two germline ends.

The chain uses TRBV12-5 and TRBJ1-3; the D gene is possibly TRBD1 (5 bases). Trimming removed 1 base from V and 2 bases from J, with 6 bases in between. The CDR3 loop spans 14 amino acids. In germline, CDR1 is LGHNT, CDR2 FRNRAP. CDR3 DNA sequence: TGTGCTAGTGGTTTGGGGACACCTGGAAACACCATATATTTT. Protein sequence: CASGLGTPGNTIYF.

V is TRBV20-1 and J is TRBJ1-2; 8 bases agree with TRBD1. Trimming took 3 bases from V and 3 from J; bases not matched to a gene: 3. Germline V gene data show CDR1 as DFQATT and CDR2 as SNEGSKA (reference sequence). The CDR3 is 13 residues long. The CDR3 here is CSASLTGDYGYTF. The CDR3 DNA reads TGCAGTGCTAGTTTGACAGGGGACTATGGCTACACCTTC.

The chain couples TRBV7-9 to TRBJ2-5; TRBD1 matches 7 bases. This CDR3 region has 15 residues. V shed 6 bases and J 2 bases; nucleotides not matched to a gene: 9. The germline CDR1 and CDR2 sequences are SEHNR and FQNEAQ (reference sequence). DNA for the CDR3: TGTGCCAGCAGACCGCCCGGGACAGTTCAAGAGACCCAGTACTTC. It yields the protein CASRPPGTVQETQYF.

This sequence joins TRBV5-4 and TRBJ2-2; tentatively, D is TRBD2 (5 bases). Germline V lookup: CDR1 SGHNT, CDR2 YYREEE (reference sequence). CDR3 length equals 15 residues. Trimming pared 2 bases from V and 2 bases from J, leaving 10 bases between. CDR3: CASSFPGINTGELFF. The CDR3 coding sequence is TGTGCCAGCAGCTTTCCCGGGATAAACACCGGGGAGCTGTTTTTT.

V gene TRBV3-1 (or the pseudogene TRBV3-2) combines with J gene TRBJ2-7, with 8 bases matching TRBD1. The CDR3 runs 14 residues. The V gene's germline CDR1 is LGHDT and CDR2 YNNKEL (reference sequence). Germline trimming cut 3 bases from V and 6 bases from J; bases unmatched to any gene: 7. The CDR3 coding sequence is TGTGCCAGCAGCCATGGGGACAGGCTGGGCGAGCAGTACTTC. As protein: CASSHGDRLGEQYF.

About this clone: This sample also contains other DNA sequences that code for the same CDR3. The chain couples TRBV20-1 to TRBJ2-7; D unresolved. V lost 1 base, J lost 3 bases, and 4 bases lay in between. This CDR3 comprises 11 residues. Germline CDR1 and CDR2: DFQATT and SNEGSKA (reference sequence). This chain's CDR3 is CSARGSYEQYF. CDR3 sequence (DNA): TGCAGTGCTAGAGGGAGCTACGAGCAGTACTTC.

The chain uses TRBV18 and TRBJ2-3, with 8 bases matching TRBD1. The CDR3 length is 17 residues. J was trimmed by 3 bases and V by 3 bases; bases with no gene match: 11. CDR1 and CDR2 (germline): KGHSH, LQKENI. CDR3 loop: CASSPGGPRGQTDTQYF. In nucleotides, the CDR3 is TGTGCCAGCTCACCGGGCGGGCCCAGGGGGCAAACAGATACGCAGTATTTT.

The chain couples TRBV9 to TRBJ2-7; 12 bases are shared with TRBD1. The CDR3 is 20 amino acids. The trim removed 1 base at V and 0 bases at J, leaving 14 bases unmatched. CDR1 SGDLS and CDR2 YYNGEE come from the germline V gene. The CDR3 region has the DNA TGTGCCAGCAGCGTATATCCCCCGGGACAGGGGGCCGGAGGCTCCTACGAGCAGTACTTC. Its protein is CASSVYPPGQGAGGSYEQYF.

V is TRBV16 and J is TRBJ1-1; D might be TRBD1 (5 bases). Trimming stripped 0 bases from V and 2 bases from J, with 10 bases between. This CDR3 contains 15 residues. Per germline, CDR1 KGHSY and CDR2 FQNENV. This chain's CDR3 is CASSQSGRANTEAFF. The DNA for the CDR3 is TGTGCCAGCAGCCAATCGGGCAGGGCAAACACTGAAGCTTTCTTT.

The chain couples TRBV27 to TRBJ2-1; 10 nucleotides agree with TRBD1. V dropped 5 bases and J dropped 5; count of bases not matched to a gene: 3. The CDR3 length is 14 residues. Per germline, CDR1 MNHEY and CDR2 SMNVEV (reference sequence). The CDR3 is CASSPGQGNNEQFF. The CDR3 bases are TGTGCCAGCAGTCCGGGACAGGGGAACAATGAGCAGTTCTTC.

V and J are TRBV6-2 or TRBV6-3 and TRBJ2-3, with TRBD1 matching over 9 bases. Germline CDR1 reads MNHEY; CDR2 reads SVGEGT. CDR3 length equals 12 residues. With 4 bases clipped from V and 11 bases from J, the junction kept 4 bases outside the gene matches. The CDR3, as DNA: TGTGCCAGCAGTTCGGGACAGGGCCAGCAGTATTTT. Protein: CASSSGQGQQYF.

The rearrangement links TRBV3-1 (or the pseudogene TRBV3-2) to TRBJ1-1, with TRBD1 identical over 7 bases. From germline, CDR1 is LGHDT and CDR2 YNNKEL (reference sequence). The V gene end was trimmed by 6 bases and the J gene end by 0 bases; junction bases not matched to a gene: 10. The CDR3 totals 16 residues. CDR3 residues: CASRPNRGSMNTEAFF. The CDR3 region has the DNA TGTGCCAGCAGGCCGAACAGGGGATCTATGAACACTGAAGCTTTCTTT.

This chain links TRBV15 with TRBJ1-5, with TRBD1 as a possible D gene (6 bases). With 0 bases removed from V and 2 bases from J, the gap between germline ends came to 8 bases. This CDR3 has 15 amino acids. Looked up from germline, CDR1 is LNHNV and CDR2 is YYDKDF (reference sequence). The DNA of the CDR3 is TGTGCCACCAGCAGAGAGGCAGGGGGCAATCAGCCCCAGCATTTT. Amino acid sequence: CATSREAGGNQPQHF.

This chain links TRBV28 with TRBJ2-3; D is perhaps TRBD2 (5 bases). The V gene lost 4 bases and the J gene lost 5 bases, with 13 bases spanning the gap. The CDR3 totals 14 residues. Germline lookup yields CDR1 MDHEN and CDR2 SYDVKM. This CDR3 is CASSSDGLRDTQYF. The CDR3 nucleotides read TGTGCCAGCAGTTCGGACGGACTGAGAGATACGCAGTATTTT.

V usage is TRBV28 and J usage is TRBJ1-1, with 8 bases aligning to TRBD1. The CDR3 is made up of 15 amino acids. Germline V gene data show CDR1 as MDHEN and CDR2 as SYDVKM. The V and J ends lost 5 bases and 0 bases, in that order; junction bases with no gene match: 5. The CDR3 loop reads CASSPSDRVNTEAFF. The CDR3 DNA reads TGTGCCAGCAGTCCATCGGACAGGGTGAACACTGAAGCTTTCTTT. Full variable domain (outside the CDR3, taken from reference TRBV28 and TRBJ1-1): DVKVTQSSRYLVKRTGEKVFLECVQDMDHENMFWYRQDPGLGLRLIYFSYDVKMKEKGDIPEGYSVSREKKERFSLILESASTNQTSMYLCASSPSDRVNTEAFFGQGTRLTVV.

This chain's CDR3 is CASSFRGEAFF. DNA of the CDR3: TGTGCCAGCAGTTTTAGGGGGGAAGCTTTCTTT. The J gene is TRBJ1-1, the V gene TRBV12-3 or TRBV12-4, with a possible D match to TRBD1 (6 bases). The V end was cut by 3 bases, the J end by 8 bases, with 7 bases between. The CDR3 totals 11 residues.

The chain is built from TRBV19 and TRBJ2-1; 8 bases align to TRBD2. The CDR3 sequence is 16 residues long. The V segment lost 2 bases and the J segment 2 bases; nucleotides outside the gene matches: 5. The germline V gene encodes CDR1 LNHDA and CDR2 SQIVND (reference sequence). DNA of the CDR3: TGTGCCAGTAGTATAAGGCTAGCGGGTACCTACAATGAGCAGTTCTTC. This codes for CASSIRLAGTYNEQFF.

This clone was seen just once. The rearrangement joins TRBV29-1 to TRBJ2-4, with 7 bases that match TRBD1. Trimming took 4 bases from V and 5 from J; bases not matched to a gene: 5. Looked up from germline, CDR1 is SQVTM and CDR2 is ANQGSEA. The CDR3 is 13 residues long. The CDR3 DNA reads as TGCAGCGTTGTAGGGGGACAGCAAAACATTCAGTACTTC. Protein product: CSVVGGQQNIQYF.

The DNA for the CDR3 is TGCGCCAGCACCCTGGACAGGGTACCAGATACGCAGTATTTT. Translated, it gives CASTLDRVPDTQYF. The chain couples TRBV5-1 to TRBJ2-3; 8 nucleotides match TRBD1. This CDR3 is 14 amino acids long. In germline, CDR1 is SGHRS, CDR2 YFSETQ. Trimming removed 6 bases from V and 4 bases from J; junction bases left unmatched: 7.

This chain uses TRBV7-6 with TRBJ1-2; 8 nucleotides match TRBD1. V gave up 4 bases and J gave up 6 bases; unmatched junction bases: 7. Germline CDR1 reads SGHVS; CDR2 reads FNYEAQ. The CDR3 contains 14 residues. CDR3 in DNA: TGTGCCAGCAGCTATACTCCAGGGGGCGATGGCTACACCTTC. Encoded protein: CASSYTPGGDGYTF.

The gene calls are TRBV19 and TRBJ2-7; 11 nucleotides align to TRBD2. The germline V gene has CDR1 LNHDA and CDR2 SQIVND (reference sequence). J gave up 3 bases and V 1 base, and 11 bases lay outside the gene matches. The CDR3 sequence is 18 residues long. CDR3 sequence (DNA): TGTGCCAGTAGTATAGGACTGGCTAGCGGGAGGCTTCACTACGAGCAGTACTTC. Amino acids: CASSIGLASGRLHYEQYF.

The chain links TRBV11-2 to TRBJ1-3; tentative D call: TRBD1 (5 bases). Germline CDR1 SGHAT, CDR2 FQNNGV. Trimming took off 4 bases at V and 1 base at J, with 14 bases between the two ends. The CDR3 is 16 amino acids. CDR3 sequence reads: CASSYQGGSSGNTIYF. The DNA of the CDR3 is TGTGCCAGCAGCTATCAGGGAGGGAGTTCTGGAAACACCATATATTTT.

This chain uses TRBV6-2 or TRBV6-3 with TRBJ2-2; TRBD1 matches at 7 bases. This CDR3 spans 17 amino acids. V trimming: 0 bases; J trimming: 0 bases; junction bases outside the gene matches: 4. In germline, CDR1 is MNHEY, CDR2 SVGEGT. For the CDR3, the DNA is TGTGCCAGCAGTTACTCGGGGACAGCCGCGAACACCGGGGAGCTGTTTTTT. Its protein product is CASSYSGTAANTGELFF.

The J gene is TRBJ1-5, the V gene TRBV6-1; 9 bases are a match to TRBD1. This CDR3 region has 15 residues. Germline V lookup: CDR1 MNHNS, CDR2 SASEGT. Trimming cost V 1 base and J 2 bases; bases outside gene matches: 0. CDR3 sequence: CASSEGDRGNQPQHF. The CDR3 DNA is TGTGCCAGCAGTGAAGGGGACAGGGGCAATCAGCCCCAGCATTTT.